One sample yielded the 12 T cell receptor beta chains listed below, sequenced in a study of regulatory T cells in long-lasting Graves disease. Building the TCR beta libraries relied on iRepertoire HTBI primers, and CDR3 regions underwent Arm-PCR. One entry per CDR3 protein results from TCRdb running MiXCR on the multiplex PCR reads. Found here are 420,000 or so distinct CDR3 sequences, about 17% of them singletons; the top ten hold roughly 23%. Sample time point: newly diagnosed GD, antithyroid drugs for less than 3 months. Scientists built the TCR library using RNA that was extracted from PBMCs. This same sample was also taken into another study, of T cells in Graves' hyperthyroidism and ophthalmopathy.

The sample consisted of peripheral blood mononuclear cells (PBMCs), taken at new diagnosis, from a patient treated with antithyroid drugs. These receptors all stem from a woman between 18 and 29 years old with Graves disease.

The CDR3 sequence: CASSTRPGGTDTQYF. CDR3 DNA sequence: TGTGCCAGCAGTACCCGACCGGGGGGCACAGATACGCAGTATTTT. This chain joins TRBV27 and TRBJ2-3; D perhaps matches TRBD2 (6 bases). Germline lookup yields CDR1 MNHEY and CDR2 SMNVEV (reference sequence). The CDR3 is 15 amino acids. Trimming stripped 5 bases from V and 1 base from J, with 13 bases between.

This chain joins TRBV5-1 and TRBJ2-1, with unresolved D. CDR3 size: 14 residues. The V end lost 0 bases, the J end lost 9 bases, and 13 bases lay between the germline ends. Looked up from germline, CDR1 is SGHRS and CDR2 is YFSETQ. The CDR3 sequence: CASSLDSSIVEQFF. Written as DNA, the CDR3 is TGCGCCAGCAGCTTGGATTCTAGTATCGTTGAGCAGTTCTTC.

This clonotype was observed many times. The chain links TRBV6-2 or TRBV6-3 to TRBJ2-1, with D hard to call. The CDR3 spans 12 residues. Trimming removed 5 bases from V and 5 bases from J, with 7 bases in between. The V gene's germline CDR1 is MNHEY and CDR2 SVGEGT. The CDR3 DNA follows: TGTGCCAGCAGTCGGCCCGACAATGAGCAGTTCTTC. Encoded protein: CASSRPDNEQFF.

The chain uses TRBV7-2 and TRBJ2-3, with D unresolved. Germline-derived CDR1 and CDR2 are SGHTA and FQGNSA. Trimming took off 1 base at V and 4 bases at J, with 15 bases between the two ends. The CDR3 spans 16 residues. The CDR3 reads CASSLGPRVQADTQYF. In nucleotides, the CDR3 is TGTGCCAGCAGCTTAGGCCCAAGGGTCCAGGCAGATACGCAGTATTTT.

The table lists this clonotype with many counts. The J gene is TRBJ2-7, the V gene TRBV20-1, with TRBD2 as a possible D gene (6 bases). The CDR3 length is 14 residues. Looked up from germline, CDR1 is DFQATT and CDR2 is SNEGSKA (reference sequence). Deletions cut 0 bases from V and 5 bases from J, with 14 bases between. CDR3 DNA sequence: TGCAGTGCTAGAGAGGGGGGTGGGATCGACGAGCAGTACTTC. Its protein product is CSAREGGGIDEQYF.

Only one count was recorded for this clonotype. This chain uses TRBV13 with TRBJ1-2, with D possibly being TRBD1 (6 bases). The V end lost 3 bases, the J end lost 5 bases, and 13 bases lay between the germline ends. Germline lookup yields CDR1 PRHDT and CDR2 FYEKMQ (reference sequence). The CDR3 is made up of 14 amino acids. The CDR3 sequence is CASSLGRGLYGYTF. CDR3 DNA: TGTGCCAGCAGCTTGGGACGGGGGCTATATGGCTACACCTTC.

The table lists this clonotype with a few counts. The J gene is TRBJ2-1, the V gene TRBV6-1, with a tentative D call TRBD1 (5 bases). The CDR3 totals 14 residues. Germline V gives CDR1 MNHNS, CDR2 SASEGT. The V and J ends lost 3 bases and 1 base respectively, with 7 bases between them. The CDR3 here is CASSEQGSYNEQFF. Written as DNA, the CDR3 is TGTGCCAGCAGTGAGCAGGGTTCCTACAATGAGCAGTTCTTC.

A remark on this clonotype: A much larger clone lies one base from this, so it may be a read error. This chain connects TRBV28 to TRBJ2-7; D remains ambiguous. The CDR3 sequence is 16 residues long. CDR1 and CDR2 from the germline V gene are MDHEN and SYDVKM. This CDR3 is CTSSLYLKRASYEQYF. CDR3 in DNA: TGTACCAGCAGTTTATATTTGAAAAGAGCGTCCTACGAGCAGTACTTC.

At least ten counts were recorded for this clonotype. At one end, the junction sequence differs from germline, possibly due to a read error. This chain links TRBV6-5 with TRBJ2-5, with TRBD1 matching 9 bases. Germline lookup yields CDR1 MNHEY and CDR2 SVGAGI. This CDR3 spans 15 amino acids. The CDR3 here is CASSDSTGGAVTQYF. CDR3 DNA sequence: TGTGCCAGCAGTGACTCGACAGGGGGAGCGGTGACCCAGTACTTC.

In its sample, this clonotype was seen many times. This chain links TRBV7-9 with TRBJ2-1, with no clear D. Germline V gives CDR1 SEHNR, CDR2 FQNEAQ (reference sequence). V was clipped by 4 bases and J by 1 base, with 8 bases between them. CDR3 length: 14 amino acids. CDR3 bases: TGTGCCAGCAGCTCCGAAGGATCCTACAATGAGCAGTTCTTC. As protein: CASSSEGSYNEQFF.

This clonotype was seen a few times. The genes are TRBV5-1 and TRBJ2-7; D is ambiguous. The ends were cut back, 0 bases at V and 4 bases at J, with 11 bases in the middle. CDR1 is SGHRS, CDR2 YFSETQ, per germline. The CDR3 is 14 residues long. The CDR3: CASSLGSSEYEQYF. CDR3 DNA sequence: TGCGCCAGCAGCTTGGGTAGTTCGGAGTACGAGCAGTACTTC.

The count of this clonotype is one. The CDR3 end shows no conserved phenylalanine or tryptophan, and so a read error is likely. J is TRBJ1-1 and V is TRBV3-1; no clear D gene. The CDR3 loop spans 11 amino acids. Looked up from germline, CDR1 is LGHDT and CDR2 is YNNKEL (reference sequence). CDR3 coding DNA: TGTGCCATCAGCCAAGCGCGAGTGGCTTTCTAT. Encoded protein: CAISQARVAFY.